This T cell receptor (beta chain) was recorded in a study of blood T cell repertoires in COVID-19. Using immunoSEQ multiplex PCR, the repertoire was profiled, and TCRdb retains in-frame clones only, with some absent. The data show approximately 350,000 clones, 80% to 90% seen once. Unmatched junction bases numbered 13, after V lost 6 bases and J lost 4 bases. CDR3 length equals 15 residues. From germline, CDR1 is SGHTS and CDR2 YDEGEE. Sequenced sample: peripheral blood. This chain connects TRBV5-8 to TRBJ2-7, with 7 bases lining up with TRBD2. The receptor was isolated from a woman between 45 and 60 years old with COVID-19, enrolled during active disease. The CDR3 bases are TGTGCCAGCACCCGGGGGGAGGTTGGTGGATACGAGCAGTACTTC. Residues: CASTRGEVGGYEQYF.